Following are 29 T cell receptor beta chains from one sample sequenced in a study of CD8+CD57+ T cells in acquired aplastic anemia. Those patients picked for sequencing had displayed CD8+CD57+ cell expansion on flow cytometry. Genomic DNA, serving as template, underwent TCR beta VDJ and CDR3 profiling. One entry per CDR3 protein results from TCRdb running MiXCR on the reads. The data hold around 170,000 distinct CDR3 sequences, with 40% to 55% observed a single time. Sample: sorted CD4+, CD8+, or CD8+CD57+ T cells (not recorded which) from PBMCs. The receptors here all came from a human donor with aplastic anemia.

The rearrangement joins TRBV20-1 to TRBJ2-5; 10 nucleotides align to TRBD1. J gave up 4 bases and V 5 bases, and 10 bases lay outside the gene matches. CDR1 DFQATT and CDR2 SNEGSKA come from the germline V gene (reference sequence). This CDR3 has 15 amino acids. Here the CDR3 DNA reads TGCAGTGCTCCAACGACAGGGGGCCTTGTAGAGACCCAGTACTTC. Translated, it gives CSAPTTGGLVETQYF.

The chain carries TRBV30 and TRBJ2-3; D perhaps matches TRBD2 (6 bases). The CDR3 is 12 amino acids. Per germline, CDR1 GTSNPN and CDR2 SVGIG (reference sequence). The V end was cut by 4 bases, the J end by 3 bases, with 8 bases between. This CDR3 reads CAWTRGTDTQYF. In DNA, the CDR3 is TGTGCCTGGACTCGGGGGACAGATACGCAGTATTTT. Together with reference TRBV30 and TRBJ2-3, the CDR3 gives the full variable domain: SQTIHQWPATLVQPVGSPLSLECTVEGTSNPNLYWYRQAAGRGLQLLFYSVGIGQISSEVPQNLSASRPQDRQFILSSKKLLLSDSGFYLCAWTRGTDTQYFGPGTRLTVL.

Ten or more counts support this clonotype. CDR3 sequence reads: CSASPNTGPYQETQYF. In DNA, the CDR3 is TGCAGTGCTAGTCCAAACACTGGTCCCTACCAAGAGACCCAGTACTTC. The V and J genes are TRBV20-1 and TRBJ2-5; D is undetermined. The CDR3 spans 16 residues. V lost 3 bases and J 0 bases, leaving 17 bases between the germline ends. The V gene's germline CDR1 is DFQATT and CDR2 SNEGSKA (reference sequence).

Comments on this clonotype: This CDR3 is missing its conserved last phenylalanine or tryptophan, likely due to a read error. The J gene is TRBJ2-5, the V gene TRBV7-9; a weak D match, TRBD1 (6 bases). In germline, CDR1 is SEHNR, CDR2 FQNEAQ (reference sequence). Trimming stripped 6 bases from V and 7 bases from J, with 18 bases between. The CDR3 spans 14 residues. This CDR3 is CASSYPGQCPTQYL. The CDR3 coding sequence is TGTGCCAGCAGTTACCCAGGACAGTGTCCGACCCAGTACCTC.

This clonotype was seen many times. V is TRBV30 and J is TRBJ1-6; a weak D match, TRBD1 (5 bases). Germline assignment: CDR1 GTSNPN and CDR2 SVGIG (reference sequence). V gave up 2 bases and J gave up 10 bases, with 9 bases separating them. This CDR3 contains 12 residues. The CDR3 DNA is TGTGCCTGGAGTCCAGGGCAATCACCCCTCCACTTT. This codes for CAWSPGQSPLHF. Full variable domain (rest looked up from reference TRBV30 and TRBJ1-6): SQTIHQWPATLVQPVGSPLSLECTVEGTSNPNLYWYRQAAGRGLQLLFYSVGIGQISSEVPQNLSASRPQDRQFILSSKKLLLSDSGFYLCAWSPGQSPLHFGNGTRLTVT.

The chain uses TRBV5-1 and TRBJ1-4; TRBD1 matches 8 bases. With 2 bases clipped from V and 3 bases from J, the junction kept 3 bases outside the gene matches. The CDR3 is 15 residues long. The V gene's germline CDR1 is SGHRS and CDR2 YFSETQ. CDR3 in amino acids: CASSLMTGANEKLFF. The CDR3 nucleotides read TGCGCCAGCAGCTTAATGACAGGGGCTAATGAAAAACTGTTTTTT.

This clonotype was seen many times. V is TRBV6-6 and J is TRBJ2-7; no definite D call. The CDR3 spans 13 residues. Germline values: CDR1 MNHNY, CDR2 SVGAGI (reference sequence). The ends were cut back, 8 bases at V and 2 bases at J, with 13 bases in the middle. The CDR3 here is CASHSGRTYEQYF. DNA for the CDR3: TGTGCCAGCCACTCTGGCAGGACCTACGAGCAGTACTTC.

The chain combines TRBV10-3 with TRBJ1-2; 7 bases map to TRBD1. The junction had 8 bases not matched to a gene; V was cut back by 10 bases and J by 3 bases. Germline CDR1 and CDR2: ENHRY and SYGVKD. CDR3 length: 13 amino acids. The CDR3 region is CATRDRIYYGYTF. CDR3 bases: TGTGCCACCCGGGACAGAATTTACTATGGCTACACCTTC.

This chain connects TRBV9 to TRBJ1-2; 7 positions match TRBD1. The CDR3 consists of 15 residues. CDR1 is SGDLS, CDR2 YYNGEE, per germline. V lost 2 bases to trimming and J lost 5 bases; unmatched junction nucleotides: 9. CDR3 DNA sequence: TGTGCCAGCAGCGTGGGCAGGGGGTCTCGGTATGGCTACACCTTC. Translated: CASSVGRGSRYGYTF.

Note on this clonotype: It is likely a read error, because the conserved phenylalanine at the end of the CDR3 is missing. The V and J genes are TRBV20-1 and TRBJ2-5, with 14 bases identical to TRBD2. J gave up 5 bases and V 4 bases, and 9 bases lay outside the gene matches. Germline V gives CDR1 DFQATT, CDR2 SNEGSKA (reference sequence). The CDR3 consists of 16 residues. The CDR3 spells CSAKGLAGEVSETQYS. CDR3 bases: TGCAGTGCTAAGGGACTAGCGGGAGAGGTCAGCGAGACCCAGTACTCC.

This chain connects TRBV10-2 to TRBJ2-1; D ambiguous. The CDR3 is made up of 11 amino acids. V was shortened by 7 bases and J by 7 bases, with 8 bases between the two germline ends. Germline-derived CDR1 and CDR2 are WSHSY and SAAADI. CDR3 DNA: TGCGCCAGCACCATCTGGAATGAGCAGTTCTTC. Amino acids: CASTIWNEQFF.

This clonotype was detected many times. CDR3 coding DNA: TGTGCCACCAGTGATCCAACAGGGGAGGGAGAGACCCAGTACTTC. Its protein product is CATSDPTGEGETQYF. The gene calls are TRBV24-1 and TRBJ2-5; the D gene could be TRBD1 or TRBD2 (7 bases each). The CDR3 is made up of 15 amino acids. The germline V gene has CDR1 KGHDR and CDR2 SFDVKD. With 3 bases removed from V and 4 bases from J, the gap between germline ends came to 14 bases.

This clonotype has a count of ten or more. This chain joins TRBV7-3 and TRBJ2-7; TRBD1 matches at 7 bases. With V trimmed by 5 bases and J by 6 bases, 13 bases remained unmatched. Looked up from germline, CDR1 is SGHTA and CDR2 is FQGTGA. CDR3 length equals 15 residues. CDR3 region: CASSPNRGRASEQYF. DNA of the CDR3: TGTGCCAGCAGCCCGAACAGGGGAAGGGCCTCCGAGCAGTACTTC.

There are a few counts of this clonotype. This rearrangement joins TRBV15 to TRBJ2-7, with TRBD1 matching over 9 bases. Germline values: CDR1 LNHNV, CDR2 YYDKDF (reference sequence). Trimming at V came to 4 bases and at J to 0 bases, leaving 4 bases not matched to a gene. CDR3 length: 15 residues. CDR3 sequence: CATSKPGQGSYEQYF. The CDR3, as DNA: TGTGCCACCAGCAAACCGGGACAGGGCTCCTACGAGCAGTACTTC.

The V call is TRBV2, the J call TRBJ2-1; 12 positions agree with TRBD2. This CDR3 comprises 15 residues. Looked up from germline, CDR1 is SNHLY and CDR2 is FYNNEI. The junction had 3 bases not matched to a gene; V was cut back by 6 bases and J by 3 bases. CDR3 nucleotides: TGTGCCAGCAGCCAGGGACTAGCGGGCTACAATGAGCAGTTCTTC. Translating it yields CASSQGLAGYNEQFF.

Only one count was recorded for this clonotype. The germline gene is not matched at one end of the junction; a read error may be the cause. This chain joins TRBV7-2 and TRBJ2-3; D unclear. CDR3 size: 15 residues. Germline CDR1 is SGHTA and CDR2 is FQGNSA. The DNA of the CDR3 is TGTGCCAGCAGCGTAGCCCCAAGGGGCACAGATACGCAGTATTTT. As protein: CASSVAPRGTDTQYF.

V is TRBV24-1 and J is TRBJ2-2; 9 bases fit TRBD1. The junction had 4 bases not matched to a gene; V was cut back by 7 bases and J by 5 bases. This CDR3 comprises 14 residues. Germline CDR1 KGHDR, CDR2 SFDVKD. CDR3 nucleotide sequence: TGTGCCACCAGCCGGGACAGGGTTACCGGGGAGCTGTTTTTT. Protein: CATSRDRVTGELFF.

Regarding this clonotype: A much more abundant neighbour one base away suggests this may be a read error. The CDR3 protein is CASSFRDYCNEQFF. The DNA of the CDR3 is TGCGCCAGCAGCTTCCGGGACTACTGCAATGAGCAGTTCTTC. This chain links TRBV5-1 with TRBJ2-1; 7 bases are shared with TRBD2. CDR3 size: 14 residues. The V and J ends lost 2 bases and 6 bases, in that order; junction bases with no gene match: 5. Germline loops: CDR1 SGHRS, CDR2 YFSETQ.

This clonotype occurred many times. V and J are TRBV2 and TRBJ1-6, with 8 bases aligning to TRBD1. Germline lookup yields CDR1 SNHLY and CDR2 FYNNEI. V lost 5 bases, J lost 10 bases, and 7 bases stayed unmatched. The CDR3 consists of 14 residues. The chain's CDR3 is CASSRDRIWSPLHF. The CDR3 region has the DNA TGTGCCAGCAGTAGGGACAGGATTTGGTCACCCCTCCACTTT.

This clonotype appeared a single time. V usage is TRBV2 and J usage is TRBJ1-2; D uncertain. V lost 8 bases to trimming and J lost 2 bases, with 12 bases between them. CDR3 length: 13 amino acids. From germline, CDR1 is SNHLY and CDR2 FYNNEI. The CDR3 here is CASPPRENYGYTF. Here the CDR3 DNA reads TGTGCCAGCCCCCCCCGCGAAAACTATGGCTACACCTTC.

Only a few counts were recorded for this clonotype. The V gene is TRBV6-4, the J gene TRBJ1-6, with D possibly matching TRBD1 (5 bases). This CDR3 contains 13 residues. Looked up from germline, CDR1 is MRHNA and CDR2 is SNTAGT. V was cut by 4 bases and J by 5 bases, with 6 bases left in between. The CDR3 DNA reads as TGTGCCAGCAGTGGAGGGGATAATTCACCCCTCCACTTT. This sequence encodes CASSGGDNSPLHF.

Many counts were recorded for this clonotype. The CDR3 nucleotides read TGCGCCAGCAGTGAAGAGCGGGGGTGCTGCACAGATACGCAGTATTTT. It codes for CASSEERGCCTDTQYF. The V call is TRBV10-1, the J call TRBJ2-3, with 8 bases lining up with TRBD2. Germline V lookup: CDR1 WNHNN, CDR2 SYGVQD (reference sequence). The V gene end was trimmed by 3 bases and the J gene end by 1 base; junction bases not matched to a gene: 6. The CDR3 length is 16 residues.

This clonotype was observed at least ten times. The genes are TRBV13 and TRBJ1-1; TRBD1 matches at 7 bases. The CDR3 is made up of 14 amino acids. The V segment lost 6 bases and the J segment 0 bases; nucleotides outside the gene matches: 4. In germline, CDR1 is PRHDT, CDR2 FYEKMQ (reference sequence). In DNA, the CDR3 is TGTGCCAGCAGACGACAGGGCTTGAACACTGAAGCTTTCTTT. This gives the protein CASRRQGLNTEAFF.

The chain recombines TRBV3-1 with TRBJ1-2; D ambiguous. The V end was cut by 0 bases, the J end by 5 bases, with 13 bases between. Germline CDR1 and CDR2: LGHDT and YNNKEL (reference sequence). This CDR3 has 15 residues. DNA of the CDR3: TGTGCCAGCAGCCAAGATGGAGGCAGTCATTATGGCTACACCTTC. Protein sequence: CASSQDGGSHYGYTF.

This clonotype was counted many times. This chain joins TRBV6-5 and TRBJ1-2; 10 bases are a match to TRBD1. This CDR3 comprises 14 residues. The V gene end was trimmed by 4 bases and the J gene end by 7 bases; junction bases not matched to a gene: 6. CDR1 is MNHEY, CDR2 SVGAGI, per germline. The chain's CDR3 is CASSFVGQGGGYTF. The CDR3 region has the DNA TGTGCCAGCAGTTTTGTTGGACAGGGGGGTGGCTACACCTTC.

In the case of this clonotype: A much larger clone sits a single nucleotide away, making a read error possible. This rearrangement joins TRBV11-2 to TRBJ1-6, with 9 bases lining up with TRBD1. CDR1 is SGHAT, CDR2 FQNNGV, per germline. V dropped 5 bases and J dropped 3; count of bases not matched to a gene: 8. This CDR3 is built from 17 residues. The CDR3 is CASSPGTGSCYNSPLHF. CDR3 coding DNA: TGTGCCAGCAGCCCCGGGACAGGGAGCTGCTATAATTCACCCCTCCACTTT.

This clonotype showed up many times. This chain uses TRBV4-2 with TRBJ1-6; the D gene is possibly TRBD1 (6 bases). V was pared by 5 bases and J by 2 bases, with 19 bases between. From germline, CDR1 is LGHNA and CDR2 YNFKEQ. This CDR3 is 18 amino acids long. The CDR3 region has the DNA TGTGCCAGCAGCGAAAGATTACAGGGAGGGCCCTATAATTCACCCCTCCACTTT. Its protein is CASSERLQGGPYNSPLHF.

The gene calls are TRBV5-1 and TRBJ2-1; no firm D call. The CDR3 covers 13 residues. CDR1 is SGHRS and CDR2 is YFSETQ in the germline V gene. V dropped 4 bases and J dropped 6 bases, with 11 bases sitting between them. CDR3 residues: CASSGILGNEQFF. The CDR3 region has the DNA TGCGCCAGCAGCGGTATACTTGGCAATGAGCAGTTCTTC.

Many counts were recorded for this clonotype. The chain recombines TRBV10-3 with TRBJ2-2; D gene unclear. Trimming stripped 5 bases from V and 7 bases from J, with 8 bases between. The germline V gene has CDR1 ENHRY and CDR2 SYGVKD. This CDR3 contains 12 residues. In DNA, the CDR3 is TGTGCCATCAGTTTAATCGGCGGGGAGCTGTTTTTT. It specifies CAISLIGGELFF.